This paragraph covers one TCR beta chain sequence. Its specific antigen is unknown. No base quality values were provided; no much bigger clone lies one nucleotide off. The cysteine opens and the phenylalanine closes a CDR3 of 14 amino acids. The read is trimmed to its CDR3 DNA, 42 bases read in frame from base 1. The germline V gene yields LGHNA for CDR1 and YNFKEQ for CDR2. Deletion took 5 bases off V and 4 bases off J, with a span of 13 bases between the germline ends. Libraries were constructed by PCR. TCRdb names Illumina HiSeq 2500 as the instrument used. TCR libraries were prepared with molecular barcoding, using unique molecular identifiers to normalize TCRbeta repertoire quantification. In TCRdb, the public reads were trimmed at Q25 with fastp and aligned with MiXCR, with productive beta chains retained. Rows merge per CDR3 protein into single entries with the most common DNA and genes. In this sample the table shows some 240,000 distinct CDR3 sequences, 9% to 10% of which occur a single time. The ten largest make up less than 6% of the sample.

This sample was taken from a study of T-cell reconstitution after alpha-beta-depleted transplantation in children listed by TCRdb under 2016. A note on the overall study: Using TCR repertoire profiling, the study followed T-cell immune reconstitution in a quantitative way in children after TCRalphabeta/CD19-depleted allogeneic hematopoietic cell transplantation.

The clonotype comes from a human donor who donated a stem cell graft to a child with SCID. The rearranged chain carries TRBV4-2 and TRBJ2-3, with no reliable assignment of the D segment. Sample: PBMCs from the stem cell graft donor, taken from the stem cell graft. The sequence in DNA is TGTGCCAGCAGCGATGAATCGGGTGCAGATACGCAGTATTTT. Its translation reads: CASSDESGADTQYF.